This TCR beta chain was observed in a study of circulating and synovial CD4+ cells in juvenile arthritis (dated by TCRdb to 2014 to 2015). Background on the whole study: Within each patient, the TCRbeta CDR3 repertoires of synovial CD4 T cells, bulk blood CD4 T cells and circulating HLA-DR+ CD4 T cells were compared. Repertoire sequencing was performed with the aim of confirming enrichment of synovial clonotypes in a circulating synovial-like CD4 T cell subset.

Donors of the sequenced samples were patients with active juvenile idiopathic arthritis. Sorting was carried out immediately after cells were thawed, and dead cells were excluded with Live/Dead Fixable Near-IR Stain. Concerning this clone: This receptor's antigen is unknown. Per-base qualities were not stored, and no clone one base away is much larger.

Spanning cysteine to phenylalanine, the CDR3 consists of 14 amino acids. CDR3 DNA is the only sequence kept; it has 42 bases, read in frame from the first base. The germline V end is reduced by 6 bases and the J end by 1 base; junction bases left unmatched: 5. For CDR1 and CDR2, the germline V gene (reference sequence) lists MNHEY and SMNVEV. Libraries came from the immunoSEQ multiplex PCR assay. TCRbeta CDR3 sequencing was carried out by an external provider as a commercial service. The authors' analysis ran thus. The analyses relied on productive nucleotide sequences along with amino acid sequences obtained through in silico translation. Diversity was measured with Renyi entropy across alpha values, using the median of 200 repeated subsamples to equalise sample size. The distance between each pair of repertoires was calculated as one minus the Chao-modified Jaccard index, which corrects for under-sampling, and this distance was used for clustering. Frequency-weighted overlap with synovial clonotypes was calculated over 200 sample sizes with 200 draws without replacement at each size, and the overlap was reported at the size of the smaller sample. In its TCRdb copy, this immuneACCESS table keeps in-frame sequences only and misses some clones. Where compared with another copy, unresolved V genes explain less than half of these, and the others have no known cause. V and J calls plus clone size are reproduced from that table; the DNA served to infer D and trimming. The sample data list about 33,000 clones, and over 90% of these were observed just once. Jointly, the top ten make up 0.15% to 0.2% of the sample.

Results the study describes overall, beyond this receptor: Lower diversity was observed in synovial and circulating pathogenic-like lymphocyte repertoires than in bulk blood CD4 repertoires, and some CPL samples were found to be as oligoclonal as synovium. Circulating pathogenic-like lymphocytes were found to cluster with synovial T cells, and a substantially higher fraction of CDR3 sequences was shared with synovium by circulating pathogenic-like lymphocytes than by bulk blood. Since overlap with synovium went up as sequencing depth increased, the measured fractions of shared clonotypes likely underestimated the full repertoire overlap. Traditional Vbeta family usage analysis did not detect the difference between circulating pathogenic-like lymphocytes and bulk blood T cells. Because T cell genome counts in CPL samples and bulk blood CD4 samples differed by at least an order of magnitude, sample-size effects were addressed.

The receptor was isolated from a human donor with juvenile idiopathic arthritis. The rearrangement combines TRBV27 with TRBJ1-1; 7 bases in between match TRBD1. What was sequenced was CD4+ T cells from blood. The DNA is TGTGCCAGCAGGGGACAGACCCAGAACACTGAAGCTTTCTTT. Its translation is CASRGQTQNTEAFF.